This entry lists 27 T cell receptor beta chains sequenced from one sample in a study of T cells in localized non-small cell lung cancer. Sequenced by immunoSEQ multiplex PCR; TCRdb stores in-frame clones only, minus some. The sample holds about 26,000 clones, 82% seen once. The material sequenced was peripheral blood, taken before any cancer treatment. Receptor source: a woman between 40 and 69 years old with stage I lung adenocarcinoma.

This clone was observed a few times. The V call is TRBV9, the J call TRBJ2-3; D is tentatively TRBD1 or TRBD2 (5 bases each). The CDR3 totals 13 residues. Germline CDR1 and CDR2: SGDLS and YYNGEE. V was pared by 4 bases and J by 7 bases, with 13 bases between. In DNA, the CDR3 is TGTGCCAGCAGCCCTGAGGGGCTGAATACGCAGTATTTT. Translating gives CASSPEGLNTQYF.

This clone was detected only once. CDR3 sequence (DNA): TGTGCCAGCAGTGAAATGGACAGTGGCTACACCTTC. It specifies CASSEMDSGYTF. The rearrangement uses TRBV2 and TRBJ1-2; the D gene is possibly TRBD1 (6 bases). V was pared by 2 bases and J by 7 bases, with 8 bases between. The CDR3 runs to 12 residues. Germline V gene lookup returns CDR1 SNHLY and CDR2 FYNNEI.

The V call is TRBV27, the J call TRBJ2-7; 11 nucleotides match TRBD2. Germline V gene lookup returns CDR1 MNHEY and CDR2 SMNVEV (reference sequence). With 6 bases clipped from V and 5 bases from J, the junction kept 12 bases outside the gene matches. CDR3 length equals 16 residues. CDR3 in amino acids: CASSPTSGAMVHEQYF. In DNA, the CDR3 is TGTGCCAGCAGCCCGACTAGCGGGGCCATGGTTCACGAGCAGTACTTC.

This clone was detected only a few times. The J gene is TRBJ1-6, the V gene TRBV7-7, with D unresolved. CDR3 length equals 14 residues. Trimming removed 1 base at V and 8 bases at J, with 9 bases between. Germline V CDR1 and CDR2: SSHAT, FNYEAQ (reference sequence). Here the CDR3 DNA reads TGTGCCAGCAGCTTAGATGGCGGAGATTCACCCCTCCACTTT. Translating gives CASSLDGGDSPLHF.

In its sample, this clone was seen a few times. The sample contains more than one DNA sequence encoding this CDR3. The chain employs TRBV7-8 and TRBJ2-7; D gene unclear. This CDR3 has 13 residues. Trimming left V 2 bases short and J 3 bases short, with 8 bases between. Germline V gives CDR1 SGHVS, CDR2 FQNEAQ. This chain's CDR3 is CASSLRQIYEQYF. The CDR3 nucleotides read TGTGCCAGCAGCTTACGGCAGATCTACGAGCAGTACTTC. The entire variable domain, with the rest obtained from reference TRBV7-8 and TRBJ2-7, is as follows: GAGVSQSPRYKVAKRGQDVALRCDPISGHVSLFWYQQALGQGPEFLTYFQNEAQLDKSGLPSDRFFAERPEGSVSTLKIQRTQQEDSAVYLCASSLRQIYEQYFGPGTRLTVT.

The V call is TRBV6-1, the J call TRBJ1-5; TRBD1 matches at 7 bases. Trimming cost V 6 bases and J 2 bases; bases outside gene matches: 7. CDR1 and CDR2 (germline): MNHNS, SASEGT. The CDR3 is made up of 15 amino acids. CDR3 region: CASSQGGGGNQPQHF. The CDR3 DNA reads TGTGCCAGCAGCCAAGGAGGGGGCGGCAATCAGCCCCAGCATTTT.

This sequence joins TRBV29-1 and TRBJ2-7; TRBD1 agrees at 8 bases. The CDR3 sequence is 16 residues long. Unmatched junction bases numbered 13, after V lost 3 bases and J lost 3 bases. Germline CDR1 is SQVTM and CDR2 is ANQGSEA. The CDR3: CSVELGTGAPGYEQYF. The CDR3 nucleotides read TGCAGCGTTGAGTTGGGGACAGGCGCCCCGGGCTACGAGCAGTACTTC.

The rearrangement joins TRBV12-2 to TRBJ2-2; the listed D gene, TRBD2, was not tested against the DNA. TRBV12-2 represents a pseudogene. The CDR3 extends over 21 amino acids. The CDR3 region has the DNA TGTGCAAGTCGCTTAGATTCCCCCCTGAGGACTAGCGGGAAGAACACCGGGGAGCTGTTTTTT. It is translated as CASRLDSPLRTSGKNTGELFF.

The chain has TRBV6-5 and TRBJ1-5; TRBD1 matches 9 bases. Germline V gene data show CDR1 as MNHEY and CDR2 as SVGAGI. CDR3 length: 16 amino acids. The V segment lost 4 bases and the J segment 3 bases; nucleotides outside the gene matches: 7. This chain's CDR3 is CASSLNTGGTNQPQHF. The CDR3 region has the DNA TGTGCCAGCAGTTTAAATACAGGGGGCACCAATCAGCCCCAGCATTTT.

This clone was recorded only once. The chain is built from TRBV9 and TRBJ1-1; no firm D call. The ends were cut back, 4 bases at V and 3 bases at J, with 16 bases in the middle. The CDR3 has 15 amino acids. The germline V gene encodes CDR1 SGDLS and CDR2 YYNGEE. DNA for the CDR3: TGTGCCAGCAGCCCGAGACCCATTAGGGACACTGAAGCTTTCTTT. Amino acids: CASSPRPIRDTEAFF.

The CDR3 loop is CASTIRAPTNYNEQFF. CDR3 in DNA: TGTGCCAGCACTATTCGGGCCCCTACCAACTACAATGAGCAGTTCTTC. The chain carries TRBV7-2 and TRBJ2-1; D unclear. V dropped 7 bases and J dropped 3 bases, with 19 bases sitting between them. Germline loops: CDR1 SGHTA, CDR2 FQGNSA. This CDR3 is built from 16 residues. The complete variable domain, with remaining parts taken from reference TRBV7-2 and TRBJ2-1, reads GAGVSQSPSNKVTEKGKDVELRCDPISGHTALYWYRQSLGQGLEFLIYFQGNSAPDKSGLPSDRFSAERTGGSVSTLTIQRTQQEDSAVYLCASTIRAPTNYNEQFFGPGTRLTVL.

This clone was counted between two and nine times. This chain uses TRBV25-1 with TRBJ2-3; 12 bases line up with TRBD2. Germline values: CDR1 MGHDK, CDR2 SYGVNS. The CDR3 covers 16 residues. The junction had 3 bases not matched to a gene; V was cut back by 1 base and J by 4 bases. In DNA, the CDR3 is TGTGCCAGCAGTGAATCTAGCGGGGGGGCCTCAGATACGCAGTATTTT. Amino acids: CASSESSGGASDTQYF.

The chain combines TRBV7-2 with TRBJ2-3; TRBD2 matches 11 bases. Unmatched junction bases numbered 9, after V lost 4 bases and J lost 6 bases. The CDR3 consists of 16 residues. Germline lookup yields CDR1 SGHTA and CDR2 FQGNSA. The chain's CDR3 is CASSSLAGGNRDTQYF. CDR3 DNA: TGTGCCAGCAGCTCTCTAGCGGGGGGAAACCGGGATACGCAGTATTTT.

This clone was recorded once. The J gene is TRBJ1-2, the V gene TRBV6-1, with unresolved D. V lost 6 bases to trimming and J lost 8 bases, with 16 bases between them. The CDR3 has 13 residues. Germline-derived CDR1 and CDR2 are MNHNS and SASEGT. CDR3 nucleotide sequence: TGTGCCAGCAGCTTCGAAAGCTTGGGAGGCTACACCTTC. Amino acids: CASSFESLGGYTF.

V gene TRBV5-4 combines with J gene TRBJ2-1; D possibly corresponds to TRBD1 (6 bases). V lost 0 bases and J lost 7, with 14 bases in between. There are 15 residues in the CDR3. Germline loops: CDR1 SGHNT, CDR2 YYREEE (reference sequence). This CDR3 is CASSLDRAVGNEQFF. Written as DNA, the CDR3 is TGTGCCAGCAGCTTGGACAGGGCCGTGGGGAATGAGCAGTTCTTC.

The chain couples TRBV19 to TRBJ1-4; D uncertain. The V and J ends lost 3 bases and 10 bases respectively, with 12 bases between them. Germline V gene lookup returns CDR1 LNHDA and CDR2 SQIVND (reference sequence). This CDR3 has 13 residues. The CDR3 DNA follows: TGTGCCAGTAGTATTGAGTCAGGACGAAAACTGTTTTTT. It translates to CASSIESGRKLFF.

Only one count was recorded for this clone. This chain connects TRBV19 to TRBJ1-2, with D perhaps matching TRBD1 (5 bases). The V and J ends lost 5 bases and 4 bases respectively, with 11 bases between them. Germline V lookup: CDR1 LNHDA, CDR2 SQIVND (reference sequence). CDR3 length: 13 residues. The CDR3 DNA sequence: TGTGCCAGTAGTGGGCGGGGGTCCTATGGCTACACCTTC. Protein: CASSGRGSYGYTF.

The rearrangement uses TRBV5-1 and TRBJ2-5; a weak D match, TRBD2 (5 bases). CDR1 and CDR2 from the germline V gene are SGHRS and YFSETQ. The V end was cut by 0 bases, the J end by 2 bases, with 8 bases between. This CDR3 comprises 14 residues. DNA of the CDR3: TGCGCCAGCAGCTTGGGAACGGGGCAAGAGACCCAGTACTTC. Its protein product is CASSLGTGQETQYF.

This clone was picked up one time. The chain employs TRBV7-2 and TRBJ2-3; 13 bases map to TRBD2. CDR3 size: 16 residues. Trimming at V came to 1 base and at J to 11 bases, leaving 9 bases not matched to a gene. The germline V gene encodes CDR1 SGHTA and CDR2 FQGNSA. CDR3 protein: CASSLGGLAGAEGQYF. The CDR3 coding sequence is TGTGCCAGCAGCTTAGGTGGACTAGCGGGGGCCGAAGGGCAGTATTTT.

The chain combines TRBV11-2 with TRBJ1-2; maybe TRBD1 (5 bases). The CDR3 is made up of 12 amino acids. CDR1 and CDR2 from the germline V gene are SGHAT and FQNNGV. V dropped 3 bases and J dropped 5 bases, with 7 bases sitting between them. The CDR3 loop reads CASSLGPYGYTF. CDR3 DNA: TGTGCCAGCAGCTTGGGACCGTATGGCTACACCTTC.

The chain links TRBV4-3 to TRBJ2-3; D unclear. The germline CDR1 and CDR2 sequences are LGHNA and YSLEER. The V and J ends lost 1 base and 1 base respectively, with 12 bases between them. The CDR3 totals 16 residues. CDR3 coding DNA: TGCGCCAGCAGCCAAGCGGAAGGGATGGGCACAGATACGCAGTATTTT. Its protein is CASSQAEGMGTDTQYF.

This chain joins TRBV5-4 and TRBJ2-3; D is undetermined. Germline CDR1 reads SGHNT; CDR2 reads YYREEE (reference sequence). This CDR3 spans 14 amino acids. V lost 5 bases, J lost 2 bases, and 12 bases lay in between. CDR3 region: CASRKGQDTDTQYF. CDR3 coding DNA: TGTGCCAGCAGGAAGGGTCAGGACACAGATACGCAGTATTTT.

This chain joins TRBV6-5 and TRBJ2-7; D call uncertain. The CDR3 contains 11 residues. Germline V gene data show CDR1 as MNHEY and CDR2 as SVGAGI. Between the trimmed V and J ends, which lost 2 bases and 10 bases, there was a span of 9 bases. The CDR3 protein is CASSYGTVQYF. The CDR3 DNA sequence: TGTGCCAGCAGTTACGGAACAGTTCAGTACTTC.

The chain is built from TRBV7-2 and TRBJ2-2; no firm D call. There are 14 residues in the CDR3. Germline CDR1 SGHTA, CDR2 FQGNSA. Trimming took 5 bases from V and 7 from J, leaving 14 bases between them. Here the CDR3 reads CASSVRGYNGELFF. The CDR3 region has the DNA TGTGCCAGCAGCGTCAGAGGATATAACGGGGAGCTGTTTTTT.

This rearrangement joins TRBV6-1 to TRBJ2-7; TRBD1 matches 7 bases. The J segment lost 6 bases and the V segment lost 5 bases, leaving 4 bases of the junction unmatched. The germline gives CDR1 MNHNS, CDR2 SASEGT. The CDR3 runs to 12 residues. Written as DNA, the CDR3 is TGTGCCAGCAGTAAGACAGGGAGCGAGCAGTACTTC. Its translation is CASSKTGSEQYF.

V gene TRBV7-2 combines with J gene TRBJ1-2; D is perhaps TRBD1 (5 bases). The CDR3 is made up of 14 amino acids. Germline V gene lookup returns CDR1 SGHTA and CDR2 FQGNSA. Trimming took off 1 base at V and 2 bases at J, with 8 bases between the two ends. The CDR3 nucleotides are TGTGCCAGCAGCTTAGGAGGGGCGAACTATGGCTACACCTTC. The encoded protein is CASSLGGANYGYTF. The variable domain in full, completed from reference TRBV7-2 and TRBJ1-2, reads GAGVSQSPSNKVTEKGKDVELRCDPISGHTALYWYRQSLGQGLEFLIYFQGNSAPDKSGLPSDRFSAERTGGSVSTLTIQRTQQEDSAVYLCASSLGGANYGYTFGSGTRLTVV.

The V and J genes are TRBV5-1 and TRBJ2-3; 9 bases map to TRBD1. With 4 bases clipped from V and 2 bases from J, the junction kept 17 bases outside the gene matches. Germline CDR1 and CDR2: SGHRS and YFSETQ. This CDR3 has 19 amino acids. DNA for the CDR3: TGCGCCAGCAGCCCCTTGAGGAGAAGGGACAGGGCCGACACAGATACGCAGTATTTT. This codes for CASSPLRRRDRADTDTQYF.